The 24 T cell receptor beta chains given below trace back to one sample, sequenced in a study of blood T cell repertoires in COVID-19. TCRdb keeps only in-frame clones here, not all; method: immunoSEQ multiplex PCR. The sample consists of around 250,000 clones, approximately 84% of them appearing once. Sample: PBMCs or T cells enriched from blood (not recorded which). These receptors all come from a man in his forties or fifties who had recovered from COVID-19.

There are a few counts of this clone. This rearrangement joins TRBV3-1 (or the pseudogene TRBV3-2) to TRBJ1-1; 8 nucleotides align to TRBD1. Looked up from germline, CDR1 is LGHDT and CDR2 is YNNKEL (reference sequence). The CDR3 loop spans 15 amino acids. The V segment lost 5 bases and the J segment 4 bases; nucleotides outside the gene matches: 9. CDR3 region: CASSWGTGRRTEAFF. For the CDR3, the DNA is TGTGCCAGCAGCTGGGGGACAGGACGACGCACTGAAGCTTTCTTT.

The rearrangement uses TRBV27 and TRBJ1-6; tentative D call: TRBD1 (5 bases). The CDR3 is 13 amino acids. V was clipped by 5 bases and J by 9 bases, with 11 bases between them. The germline CDR1 and CDR2 sequences are MNHEY and SMNVEV (reference sequence). The CDR3 bases are TGTGCCAGCAGTCCCTTCACAGGTTCACCCCTCCACTTT. It codes for CASSPFTGSPLHF.

This clone has just one count. V usage is TRBV28 and J usage is TRBJ2-7; D not resolved. Germline CDR1 reads MDHEN; CDR2 reads SYDVKM. V gave up 9 bases and J gave up 0 bases, with 12 bases separating them. This CDR3 has 13 amino acids. CDR3 bases: TGTGCCAGTTGTATGAGGAACTCCTACGAGCAGTACTTC. Protein sequence: CASCMRNSYEQYF.

This clone has just a few counts. The chain couples TRBV7-9 to TRBJ2-3, with TRBD2 matching 9 bases. V shed 1 base, J shed 4 bases, and the junction held 6 bases outside the gene matches. This CDR3 has 16 amino acids. Germline-derived CDR1 and CDR2 are SEHNR and FQNEAQ (reference sequence). Written as DNA, the CDR3 is TGTGCCAGCAGCTTAGGGGCGGGAGGGCATCCAGATACGCAGTATTTT. Residues: CASSLGAGGHPDTQYF. The variable domain in full, with the rest retrieved from reference TRBV7-9 and TRBJ2-3, is DTGVSQNPRHKITKRGQNVTFRCDPISEHNRLYWYRQTLGQGPEFLTYFQNEAQLEKSRLLSDRFSAERPKGSFSTLEIQRTEQGDSAMYLCASSLGAGGHPDTQYFGPGTRLTVL.

V and J are TRBV5-6 and TRBJ2-7, with D possibly being TRBD1 (6 bases). The CDR3 has 15 residues. Germline CDR1 reads SGHDT; CDR2 reads YYEEEE. Trimming took off 4 bases at V and 6 bases at J, with 20 bases between the two ends. As DNA, the CDR3 is TGTGCCAGCAGCCCCAATCCTACAGGGCAACGCGAGCAGTACTTC. It encodes CASSPNPTGQREQYF.

The V gene is TRBV2, the J gene TRBJ1-2; 9 bases line up with TRBD1. The CDR3 extends over 14 amino acids. Germline assignment: CDR1 SNHLY and CDR2 FYNNEI. After removal of 8 bases from V and 7 bases from J, the junction contained 11 bases not matched to a gene. The CDR3 sequence is CASHKSTGGSGYTF. The CDR3 DNA sequence: TGTGCCAGCCACAAGAGCACAGGGGGCTCTGGCTACACCTTC.

This clone has at least ten counts. This chain joins TRBV6-5 and TRBJ1-4; D uncertain. This CDR3 is built from 13 residues. The germline CDR1 and CDR2 sequences are MNHEY and SVGAGI. V was cut by 5 bases and J by 5 bases, with 9 bases left in between. The CDR3 region is CASSLGLNEKLFF. In nucleotides, the CDR3 is TGTGCCAGCAGTCTAGGACTGAATGAAAAACTGTTTTTT.

This clone was recorded a few times. The chain employs TRBV27 and TRBJ2-2, with 7 bases fitting TRBD1. Germline V lookup: CDR1 MNHEY, CDR2 SMNVEV (reference sequence). The CDR3 covers 16 residues. V shed 8 bases and J 3 bases; nucleotides not matched to a gene: 12. CDR3 amino acids: CASLTGETSHTGELFF. CDR3 nucleotides: TGTGCCAGCTTAACAGGGGAAACGTCGCACACCGGGGAGCTGTTTTTT.

The rearrangement links TRBV29-1 to TRBJ2-7; D may be TRBD2 (5 bases). V lost 6 bases, J lost 3 bases, and 12 bases lay in between. The CDR3 contains 12 residues. Germline CDR1 SQVTM, CDR2 ANQGSEA. For the CDR3, the DNA is TGCAGCGTGACCCACAGCGGCTACGAGCAGTACTTC. Its protein product is CSVTHSGYEQYF.

CDR3 nucleotide sequence: TGTGCCAGTAATCGGGACAGCGGAACGGTCTACACCTTC. Translating it yields CASNRDSGTVYTF. The chain combines TRBV19 with TRBJ1-2, with 7 nucleotides matching TRBD1. V was clipped by 7 bases and J by 10 bases; unmatched bases: 12. In germline, CDR1 is LNHDA, CDR2 SQIVND (reference sequence). CDR3 size: 13 residues.

This clone was counted only a few times. The chain is built from TRBV6-5 and TRBJ2-3, with 9 positions matching TRBD2. Germline loops: CDR1 MNHEY, CDR2 SVGAGI. Unmatched junction bases numbered 6, after V lost 8 bases and J lost 0 bases. This CDR3 region has 15 residues. The CDR3 loop reads CASGGGGSSTDTQYF. The CDR3 DNA follows: TGTGCCAGCGGCGGGGGGGGGTCCAGCACAGATACGCAGTATTTT.

As concerns this clone: Different DNA sequences within this sample yield the same CDR3. As DNA, the CDR3 is TGCAGCGTTCTCCGGGATACCACAGATACGCAGTATTTT. Translated, it gives CSVLRDTTDTQYF. The V and J genes are TRBV29-1 and TRBJ2-3, with D tentatively TRBD2 (5 bases). CDR1 and CDR2 (germline): SQVTM, ANQGSEA. The CDR3 is 13 residues long. Trimming removed 5 bases at V and 2 bases at J, with 11 bases between.

V and J are TRBV18 and TRBJ1-5; D is undetermined. The CDR3 spans 15 residues. V was trimmed by 1 base and J by 5 bases, leaving 12 bases between them. Per the germline V gene, CDR1 is KGHSH and CDR2 is LQKENI. In DNA, the CDR3 is TGTGCCAGCTCACCACTGGGAGGCGGGGATCAGCCCCAGCATTTT. It encodes CASSPLGGGDQPQHF.

The gene calls are TRBV30 and TRBJ2-6; TRBD1 matches 9 bases. The germline V gene encodes CDR1 GTSNPN and CDR2 SVGIG (reference sequence). This CDR3 is built from 17 residues. V lost 2 bases and J lost 0; bases outside the gene matches: 5. This CDR3 is CAWSPGTGSSGANVLTF. In DNA form, the CDR3 reads TGTGCCTGGAGTCCCGGGACAGGGAGCTCTGGGGCCAACGTCCTGACTTTC.

The table lists this clone with a count of one. This chain connects TRBV10-1 to TRBJ2-1; TRBD1 matches at 9 bases. CDR3 size: 15 residues. With V trimmed by 3 bases and J by 8 bases, 8 bases remained unmatched. The V gene's germline CDR1 is WNHNN and CDR2 SYGVQD (reference sequence). The CDR3 DNA reads as TGCGCCAGCAGTGAAATGGGACAGGGTGGTCATGAGCAGTTCTTC. Protein sequence: CASSEMGQGGHEQFF.

The chain is built from TRBV18 and TRBJ1-3, with TRBD1 as a possible D gene (6 bases). CDR3 length: 18 residues. Germline V gives CDR1 KGHSH, CDR2 LQKENI. Trimming took off 3 bases at V and 3 bases at J, with 21 bases between the two ends. CDR3 sequence reads: CASSPSQGQNNRGNTIYF. The CDR3 DNA reads TGTGCCAGCTCACCGTCTCAGGGGCAGAACAACCGTGGAAACACCATATATTTT.

This chain uses TRBV5-5 with TRBJ2-3, with D tentatively TRBD1 (5 bases). Deletions cut 3 bases from V and 1 base from J, with 12 bases between. The CDR3 extends over 15 amino acids. Per the germline V gene, CDR1 is SGHKS and CDR2 is YYEKEE (reference sequence). The CDR3 spells CASSWTLGGTDTQYF. Here the CDR3 DNA reads TGTGCCAGCAGCTGGACCCTAGGGGGCACAGATACGCAGTATTTT.

The count of this clone is one. Written as DNA, the CDR3 is TGTGCCAGCAGCTCTCGACAGGGGATGAATACGCAGTATTTT. This encodes CASSSRQGMNTQYF. The genes are TRBV7-2 and TRBJ2-3; 8 bases fit TRBD1. CDR1 SGHTA and CDR2 FQGNSA come from the germline V gene. This CDR3 comprises 14 residues. V lost 4 bases, J lost 7 bases, and 7 bases stayed unmatched.

The chain recombines TRBV11-3 with TRBJ2-7, with TRBD1 matching over 11 bases. Germline loops: CDR1 SGHNT, CDR2 YENEEA. The V gene end was trimmed by 5 bases and the J gene end by 0 bases; junction bases not matched to a gene: 6. The CDR3 runs to 16 residues. The CDR3 coding sequence is TGTGCCAGCAGCCCAAGGACAGGGGGCAACTCCTACGAGCAGTACTTC. As protein: CASSPRTGGNSYEQYF. Using reference TRBV11-3 and TRBJ2-7 for the parts outside the CDR3, the full variable domain is EAGVVQSPRYKIIEKKQPVAFWCNPISGHNTLYWYLQNLGQGPELLIRYENEEAVDDSQLPKDRFSAERLKGVDSTLKIQPAELGDSAVYLCASSPRTGGNSYEQYFGPGTRLTVT.

The chain links TRBV5-4 to TRBJ1-1, with 10 bases matching TRBD1. Unmatched junction bases numbered 5, after V lost 1 base and J lost 8 bases. The CDR3 has 14 residues. Germline CDR1 SGHNT, CDR2 YYREEE (reference sequence). In DNA form, the CDR3 reads TGTGCCAGCAGCTTGTGGGACAGGGGCGGGGAAGCTTTCTTT. Residues: CASSLWDRGGEAFF. The full variable domain, completed using reference TRBV5-4 and TRBJ1-1, is ETGVTQSPTHLIKTRGQQVTLRCSSQSGHNTVSWYQQALGQGPQFIFQYYREEENGRGNFPPRFSGLQFPNYSSELNVNALELDDSALYLCASSLWDRGGEAFFGQGTRLTVV.

This clone showed up just once. The V call is TRBV5-4, the J call TRBJ1-2; possibly TRBD1 for D (5 bases). V lost 3 bases and J 6 bases, leaving 15 bases between the germline ends. The germline V gene encodes CDR1 SGHNT and CDR2 YYREEE (reference sequence). The CDR3 is 14 residues long. The CDR3 DNA sequence: TGTGCCAGCAGCTCACAGCTCGGGGGGAATGGCTACACCTTC. It is translated as CASSSQLGGNGYTF.

This clone was recorded only once. V gene TRBV24-1 combines with J gene TRBJ2-6, with 9 bases aligning to TRBD1. The CDR3 is 18 residues long. CDR1 and CDR2 (germline): KGHDR, SFDVKD. J was trimmed by 1 base and V by 2 bases; bases with no gene match: 5. CDR3 protein: CATSDSTGGPSGANVLTF. In DNA form, the CDR3 reads TGTGCCACCAGTGATTCAACAGGGGGCCCATCTGGGGCCAACGTCCTGACTTTC.

This clone was detected once. The chain recombines TRBV19 with TRBJ2-1; the D gene is possibly TRBD2 (6 bases). CDR1 is LNHDA, CDR2 SQIVND, per germline (reference sequence). V gave up 3 bases and J gave up 8 bases, with 17 bases separating them. The CDR3 is 15 amino acids. CDR3 sequence: CASSMPEGSRDEQFF. In nucleotides, the CDR3 is TGTGCCAGTAGTATGCCGGAGGGATCCCGAGATGAGCAGTTCTTC. Supplemented by reference TRBV19 and TRBJ2-1, the full variable domain reads DGGITQSPKYLFRKEGQNVTLSCEQNLNHDAMYWYRQDPGQGLRLIYYSQIVNDFQKGDIAEGYSVSREKKESFPLTVTSAQKNPTAFYLCASSMPEGSRDEQFFGPGTRLTVL.

This clone was counted a few times. The genes are TRBV12-5 and TRBJ2-7; D remains ambiguous. Trimming removed 0 bases from V and 3 bases from J, with 3 bases in between. CDR3 length: 12 residues. From germline, CDR1 is LGHNT and CDR2 FRNRAP. CDR3 DNA: TGTGCTAGTGGTTTGGTTATCTACGAGCAGTACTTC. The encoded protein is CASGLVIYEQYF.